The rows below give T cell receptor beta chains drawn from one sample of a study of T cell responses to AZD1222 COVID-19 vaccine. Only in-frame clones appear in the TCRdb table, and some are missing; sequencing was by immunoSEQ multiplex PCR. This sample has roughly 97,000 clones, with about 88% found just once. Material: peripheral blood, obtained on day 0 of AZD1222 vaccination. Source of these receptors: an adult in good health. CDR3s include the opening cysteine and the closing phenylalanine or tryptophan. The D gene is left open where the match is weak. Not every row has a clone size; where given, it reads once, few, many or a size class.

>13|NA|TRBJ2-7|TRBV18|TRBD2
TGTGCCAGCTCACCACCCGGGAGGTACGAGCAGTACTTC
CASSPPGRYEQYF
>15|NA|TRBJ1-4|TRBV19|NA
TGTGCCAGTAGTCCCTGGCTAGGGTTGGGCGAAAAACTGTTTTTT
CASSPWLGLGEKLFF
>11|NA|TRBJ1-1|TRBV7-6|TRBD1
TGTGCCAGCAGCCGGGGACAGGAAGCTTTCTTT
CASSRGQEAFF
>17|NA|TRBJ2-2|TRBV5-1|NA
TGCGCCAGCAGCCCCGGAAGGGGGGCCATGCACACCGGGGAGCTGTTTTTT
CASSPGRGAMHTGELFF
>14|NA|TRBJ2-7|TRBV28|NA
TGTGCAGTCGGTCGGCTAGCGTCGGCCTACGAGCAGTACTTC
CAVGRLASAYEQYF
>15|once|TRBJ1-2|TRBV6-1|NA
TGTGCCAGCAGTGAGCAAACGGGGTCTTGGAGCGGCTACACCTTC
CASSEQTGSWSGYTF
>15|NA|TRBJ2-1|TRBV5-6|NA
TGTGCCAGCAGCCGAGACAGAAAAAGGGACAATGAGCAGTTCTTC
CASSRDRKRDNEQFF
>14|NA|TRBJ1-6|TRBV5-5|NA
TGTGCCAGCAGCTTGTCTGGGGGGGACTCACCCCTCCACTTT
CASSLSGGDSPLHF
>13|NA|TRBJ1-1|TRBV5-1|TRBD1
TGCGCCAGCAGCCCGACAGGGGGCGAAAAAGCTTTCTTT
CASSPTGGEKAFF
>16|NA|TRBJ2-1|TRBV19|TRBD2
TGTGCCAGTAGATGGGGACTAGCGGGGGGCCGAAATGAGCAGTTCTTC
CASRWGLAGGRNEQFF
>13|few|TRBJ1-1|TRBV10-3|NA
TGTGCCATCAGTGAGAGGGAGAGCACTGAAGCTTTCTTT
CAISERESTEAFF
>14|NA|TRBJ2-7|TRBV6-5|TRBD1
TGTGCCAGCAGACCAGACAGGGGTTGGTACGAGCAGTACTTC
CASRPDRGWYEQYF
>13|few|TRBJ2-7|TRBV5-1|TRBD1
TGCGCCAGCAGCGTGGACAGGTCCTACGAGCAGTACTTC
CASSVDRSYEQYF
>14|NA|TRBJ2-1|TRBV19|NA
TGTGCCAGTAGTATCCCCAAGGGCGGCAATGAGCAGTTCTTC
CASSIPKGGNEQFF
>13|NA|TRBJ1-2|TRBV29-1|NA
TGCAGCGTTGAAACCTGGGGCCCCAGTGGCTACACCTTC
CSVETWGPSGYTF
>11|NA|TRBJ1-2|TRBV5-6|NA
TGTGCCAGCAGCTTGGGCTATGGCTACACCTTC
CASSLGYGYTF
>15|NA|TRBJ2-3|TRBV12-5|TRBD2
TGTGCTAGTGGTTTGGGGACTAGCGGCACAGATACGCAGTATTTT
CASGLGTSGTDTQYF
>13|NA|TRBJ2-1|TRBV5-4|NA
TGTGCCAGCAGCGCGGGACAAGACAATGAGCAGTTCTTC
CASSAGQDNEQFF
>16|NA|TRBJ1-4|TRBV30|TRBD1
TGTGCCTGGAGTTCTCCTCGACAGGGGGTTCATGAAAAACTGTTTTTT
CAWSSPRQGVHEKLFF
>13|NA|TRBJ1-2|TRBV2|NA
TGTGCCAGCAGCCCCTGGAAGCTACAAGGCTACACCTTC
CASSPWKLQGYTF
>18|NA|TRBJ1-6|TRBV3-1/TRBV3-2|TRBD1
TGTGCCAGCAGCCAAGAAACCTGGGCAGGGGGTCATAATTCACCCCTCCACTTT
CASSQETWAGGHNSPLHF
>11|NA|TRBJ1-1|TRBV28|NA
TGTGCCAGCAGTTCCTCATCTAAAGCTTTCTTT
CASSSSSKAFF
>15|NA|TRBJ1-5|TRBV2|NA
TGTGCCAGCAGCCCCAGGGGTATTGGCAATCAGCCCCAGCATTTT
CASSPRGIGNQPQHF
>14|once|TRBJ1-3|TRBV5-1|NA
TGCGCCAGCATGGATCTTACCTCTGGAAACACCATATATTTT
CASMDLTSGNTIYF
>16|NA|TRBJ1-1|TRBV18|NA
TGTGCCAGCTCACCAGGGTCTCTTGGAGGGAACACTGAAGCTTTCTTT
CASSPGSLGGNTEAFF
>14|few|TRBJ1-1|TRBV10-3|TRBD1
TGTGCCATCAGAGGGACAGCCGAGAACACTGAAGCTTTCTTT
CAIRGTAENTEAFF
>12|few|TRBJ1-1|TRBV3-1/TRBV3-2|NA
TGTGCCAGCAGCCAACGGGACACTGAAGCTTTCTTT
CASSQRDTEAFF
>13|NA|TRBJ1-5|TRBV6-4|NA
TGTGCCAGCAGTGCGGACAGCAATCAGCCCCAGCATTTT
CASSADSNQPQHF
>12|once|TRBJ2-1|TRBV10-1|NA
TGCGCCAGCAGCGACACCTACAATGAGCAGTTCTTC
CASSDTYNEQFF
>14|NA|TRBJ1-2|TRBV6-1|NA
TGTGCCAGCAGTGAAGCGCCGGCAGACTATGGCTACACCTTC
CASSEAPADYGYTF
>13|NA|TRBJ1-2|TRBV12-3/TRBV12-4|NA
TGTGCCAGCAGGATTACAGGGAACTATGGCTACACCTTC
CASRITGNYGYTF
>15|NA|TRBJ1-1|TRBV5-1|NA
TGCGCCAGCAGCTTGCGTGCAGGACAGAACACTGAAGCTTTCTTT
CASSLRAGQNTEAFF
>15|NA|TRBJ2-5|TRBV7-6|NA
TGTGCCAGCAGCCGGACCCAGACGGTTCAAGAGACCCAGTACTTC
CASSRTQTVQETQYF
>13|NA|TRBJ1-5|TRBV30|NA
TGTGCCTGGAGTGTGTCAGGGGTTCAGCCCCAGCATTTT
CAWSVSGVQPQHF
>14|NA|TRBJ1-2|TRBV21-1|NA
TGTGCCAGCAACTGTGGCTCCCACGGTGGTGGCTACACCTTC
CASNCGSHGGGYTF
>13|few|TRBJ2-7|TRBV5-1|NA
TGCGCCAGCAGGGCTGGGGGGCTGGTCGAGCAGTACTTC
CASRAGGLVEQYF
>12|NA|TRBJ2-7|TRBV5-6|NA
TGTGCCAGCAGCCCAGGGGTTGGCGAGCAGTACTTC
CASSPGVGEQYF
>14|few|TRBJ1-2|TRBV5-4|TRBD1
TGTGCCAGCAGCAATGTCGGACAGGCGGGCGGCTACACCTTC
CASSNVGQAGGYTF
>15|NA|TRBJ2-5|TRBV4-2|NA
TGTGCCAGCAGCCAAGATTGGGGTAGCGTTGAGACCCAGTACTTC
CASSQDWGSVETQYF
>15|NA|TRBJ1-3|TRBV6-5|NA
TGTGCCAGCAGTATGGCCTTGGCGGTCGGAAACACCATATATTTT
CASSMALAVGNTIYF
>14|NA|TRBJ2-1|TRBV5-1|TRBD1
TGCGCCAGCAGTCAGGACAGGGACTACAATGAGCAGTTCTTC
CASSQDRDYNEQFF
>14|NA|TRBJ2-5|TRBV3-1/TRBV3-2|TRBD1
TGTGCCAGCAGCCAGCCAGGGGGAGAAGAGACCCAGTACTTC
CASSQPGGEETQYF
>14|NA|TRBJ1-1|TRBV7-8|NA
TGTGCCAGCAGCTTAGCGCTCTCCGACACTGAAGCTTTCTTT
CASSLALSDTEAFF
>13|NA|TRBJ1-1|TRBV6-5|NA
TGTGCCAGCAGGGACGGACTGAACACTGAAGCTTTCTTT
CASRDGLNTEAFF
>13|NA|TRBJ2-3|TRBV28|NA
TGTGCCAGCAGGCCCCCCCGGGGGTATACGCAGTATTTT
CASRPPRGYTQYF
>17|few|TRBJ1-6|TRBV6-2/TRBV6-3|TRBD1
TGTGCCAGCAGCTTCCCGGGACAGGGGGCGCTCGGATCACCCCTCCACTTT
CASSFPGQGALGSPLHF
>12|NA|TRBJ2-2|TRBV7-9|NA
TGTGCCAGCAGCACTCGTGCCGGGGAGCTGTTTTTT
CASSTRAGELFF
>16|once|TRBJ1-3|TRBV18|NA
TGTGCCAGCTCACCACCAGTCCGGGTGAGGGGAAACACCATATATTTT
CASSPPVRVRGNTIYF
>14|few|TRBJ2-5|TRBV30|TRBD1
TGTGCCTGGAGTGTAGGACAGGGGTCAGAGACCCAGTACTTC
CAWSVGQGSETQYF
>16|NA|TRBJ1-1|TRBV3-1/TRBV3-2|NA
TGTGCCAGCAGCCGGGGGACGGTGAAAAGGGACACTGAAGCTTTCTTT
CASSRGTVKRDTEAFF
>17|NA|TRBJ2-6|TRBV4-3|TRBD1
TGCGCCAGCAGCCAAGGGACAGGAGGCTTTGGGGCCAACGTCCTGACTTTC
CASSQGTGGFGANVLTF
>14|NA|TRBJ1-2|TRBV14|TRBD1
TGTGCCAGCAGCCGACAGGGAGTCGGCTATGGCTACACCTTC
CASSRQGVGYGYTF
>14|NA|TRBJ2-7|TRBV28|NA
TGTGCCAGCAGTTTTGCAGGGGCTAGGTACGAGCAGTACTTC
CASSFAGARYEQYF
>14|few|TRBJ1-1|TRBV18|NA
TGTGCCAGCTCAGCCCGCTACAGAAACACTGAAGCTTTCTTT
CASSARYRNTEAFF
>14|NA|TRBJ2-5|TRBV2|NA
TGTGCCAGCCAGCCCGGTTTCAAAGATAAAATCCAGTACTTC
CASQPGFKDKIQYF
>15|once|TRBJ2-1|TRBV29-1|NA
TGCAGCGTCGCTGGAACGGGGTACTCCTACAATGAGCAGTTCTTC
CSVAGTGYSYNEQFF
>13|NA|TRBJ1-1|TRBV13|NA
TGTGCCAGCAGCTTAGCCGGGTACTCTGAAGCTTTCTTT
CASSLAGYSEAFF
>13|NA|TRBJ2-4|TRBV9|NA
TGTGCCAGCTCCCGGGATGGCCCGAACATTCAGTACTTC
CASSRDGPNIQYF
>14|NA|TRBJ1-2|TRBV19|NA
TGTGCCAGTAGTATAGGGAACGGCAACTATGGCTACACCTTC
CASSIGNGNYGYTF
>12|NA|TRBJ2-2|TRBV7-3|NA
TGTGCCAGCAGCATCAACACCGGGGAGCTGTTTTTT
CASSINTGELFF